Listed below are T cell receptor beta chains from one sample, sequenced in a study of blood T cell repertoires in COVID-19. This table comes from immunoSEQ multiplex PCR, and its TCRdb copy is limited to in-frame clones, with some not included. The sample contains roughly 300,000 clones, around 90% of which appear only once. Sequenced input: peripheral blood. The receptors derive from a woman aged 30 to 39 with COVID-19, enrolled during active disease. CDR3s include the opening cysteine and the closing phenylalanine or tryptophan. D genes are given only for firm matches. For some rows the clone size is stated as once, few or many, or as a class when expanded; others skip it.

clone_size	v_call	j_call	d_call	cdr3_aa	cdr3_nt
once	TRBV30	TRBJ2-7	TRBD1	CAWKRPGQDYEQYF	TGTGCCTGGAAACGCCCGGGACAGGACTACGAGCAGTACTTC
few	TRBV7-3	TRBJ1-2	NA	CASSLGPGNYGYTF	TGTGCCAGCAGCTTAGGTCCAGGCAACTATGGCTACACCTTC
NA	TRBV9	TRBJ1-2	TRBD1	CASSPRTGYGYTF	TGTGCCAGCAGCCCCCGGACAGGCTATGGCTACACCTTC
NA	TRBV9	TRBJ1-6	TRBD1	CASSETGADNSPLHF	TGTGCCAGCAGCGAGACAGGGGCGGATAATTCACCCCTCCACTTT
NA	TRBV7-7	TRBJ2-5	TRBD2	CASSLFPRGRKEETQYF	TGTGCTAGCAGCTTATTTCCCCGCGGGAGGAAGGAAGAGACCCAGTACTTC
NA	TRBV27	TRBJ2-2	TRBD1	CASSLFRGLGELFF	TGTGCCAGCAGTTTATTCAGGGGGCTAGGGGAGCTGTTTTTT
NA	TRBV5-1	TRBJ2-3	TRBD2	CASSPIAGTDTQYF	TGCGCCAGCAGCCCGATAGCGGGGACAGATACGCAGTATTTT
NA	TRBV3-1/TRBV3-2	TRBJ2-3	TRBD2	CASSQREGTDTQYF	TGTGCCAGCAGCCAGCGGGAGGGCACAGATACGCAGTATTTT
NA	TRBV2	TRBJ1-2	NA	CASNPVRGGYTF	TGTGCCAGCAACCCGGTCCGGGGTGGCTACACCTTC
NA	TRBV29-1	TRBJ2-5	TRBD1	CSVEDTGGWEETQYF	TGCAGCGTTGAAGATACAGGGGGCTGGGAAGAGACCCAGTACTTC
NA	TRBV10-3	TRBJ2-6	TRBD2	CAISGREGQIDGANVLTF	TGTGCCATCAGTGGGCGGGAGGGCCAGATAGATGGGGCCAACGTCCTGACTTTC
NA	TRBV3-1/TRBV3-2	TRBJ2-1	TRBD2	CASSPRTSGTRNEQFF	TGTGCCAGCAGCCCCCGGACTAGCGGGACCCGGAATGAGCAGTTCTTC
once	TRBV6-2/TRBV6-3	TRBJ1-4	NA	CASSDSDNNEKLFF	TGTGCCAGCAGTGACAGCGATAATAATGAAAAACTGTTTTTT
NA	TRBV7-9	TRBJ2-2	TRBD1	CASSRTGDRGRELFF	TGTGCCAGCAGCCGCACTGGGGACAGGGGCCGGGAGCTGTTTTTT
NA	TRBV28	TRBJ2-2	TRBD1	CASSLYRGLANTGELFF	TGTGCCAGCAGTTTATACAGGGGGCTAGCGAACACCGGGGAGCTGTTTTTT
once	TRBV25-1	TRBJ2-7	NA	CASSGYSYEQYF	TGTGCCAGCAGTGGATACAGTTACGAGCAGTACTTC
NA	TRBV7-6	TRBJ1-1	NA	CASSVGSQGTEAFF	TGTGCCAGCAGCGTAGGAAGTCAGGGGACTGAAGCTTTCTTT
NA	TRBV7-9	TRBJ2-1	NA	CASSFPSRLEQFF	TGTGCCAGCAGCTTTCCCTCTAGGCTTGAGCAGTTCTTC
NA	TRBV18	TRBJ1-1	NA	CASSPETGLNTEAFF	TGTGCCAGCTCACCCGAGACAGGACTGAACACTGAAGCTTTCTTT
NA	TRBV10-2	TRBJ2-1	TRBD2	CASSEPIAGGLYNEQFF	TGCGCCAGCAGTGAACCCATAGCGGGAGGGTTATACAATGAGCAGTTCTTC
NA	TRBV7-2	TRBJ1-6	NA	CASSLLTGTSPLHF	TGTGCCAGCAGCTTACTGACAGGCACTTCACCCCTCCACTTT
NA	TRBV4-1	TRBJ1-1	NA	CASSPDRINTEAFF	TGCGCCAGCAGCCCTGACAGAATTAACACTGAAGCTTTCTTT
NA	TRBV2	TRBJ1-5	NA	CASSEVRGQPQHF	TGTGCCAGCAGTGAAGTTAGAGGCCAGCCCCAGCATTTT
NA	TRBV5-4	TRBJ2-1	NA	CASSLGGRRTYNEQFF	TGTGCCAGCAGCTTGGGAGGCCGGAGAACCTACAATGAGCAGTTCTTC
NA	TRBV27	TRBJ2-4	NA	CASRATDEDIQYF	TGTGCCAGCAGAGCGACCGACGAGGACATTCAGTACTTC
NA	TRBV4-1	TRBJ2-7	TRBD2	CASSLQIPIGTSGSPSYEQYF	TGCGCCAGCAGCCTCCAAATCCCCATCGGGACTAGCGGGAGTCCCTCCTACGAGCAGTACTTC
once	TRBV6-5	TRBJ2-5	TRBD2	CASSFGGGESETQYF	TGTGCCAGCAGCTTCGGCGGGGGGGAGTCAGAGACCCAGTACTTC
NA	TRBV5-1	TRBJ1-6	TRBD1	CASSPGGGSRALHF	TGCGCCAGCAGCCCCGGAGGGGGCTCTAGGGCCCTCCACTTT
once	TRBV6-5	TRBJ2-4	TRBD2	CASSSIAGGRQNIQYF	TGTGCCAGCAGTTCCATAGCGGGAGGCCGGCAAAACATTCAGTACTTC
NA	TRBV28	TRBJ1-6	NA	CASSLIRFNQLHF	TGTGCCAGCAGTTTAATTCGGTTTAACCAACTCCACTTT
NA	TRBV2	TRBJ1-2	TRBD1	CASSEDRGPSYGYTF	TGTGCCAGCAGTGAAGACAGGGGGCCCTCCTATGGCTACACCTTC
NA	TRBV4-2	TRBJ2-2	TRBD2	CASSLPAGTGELFF	TGTGCCAGCAGCCTCCCAGCGGGAACCGGGGAGCTGTTTTTT
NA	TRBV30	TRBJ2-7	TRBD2	CAWSASWTRQYF	TGTGCCTGGAGTGCCAGCTGGACTAGGCAGTACTTC
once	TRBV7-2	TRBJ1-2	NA	CASSLQIYGYTF	TGTGCCAGCAGCTTACAGATCTATGGCTACACCTTC
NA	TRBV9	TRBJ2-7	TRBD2	CARLEREGSYEQYF	TGTGCCAGGTTAGAGCGGGAGGGCTCCTACGAGCAGTACTTC
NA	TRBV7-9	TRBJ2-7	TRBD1	CASSPPGQGSYEQYF	TGTGCCAGCAGCCCACCGGGACAGGGAAGCTACGAGCAGTACTTC
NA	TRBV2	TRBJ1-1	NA	CASSEVGWGVNTEAFF	TGTGCCAGCAGTGAAGTAGGGTGGGGGGTGAACACTGAAGCTTTCTTT
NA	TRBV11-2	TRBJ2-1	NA	CASSLAGGNEQFF	TGTGCCAGCAGCTTAGCCGGGGGTAATGAGCAGTTCTTC
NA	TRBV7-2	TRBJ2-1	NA	CASSLGRGSYNEQFF	TGTGCCAGCAGCTTAGGGAGGGGCTCCTACAATGAGCAGTTCTTC
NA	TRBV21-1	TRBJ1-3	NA	CASSNPESVSLSGNTIYF	TGTGCCAGCAGCAACCCGGAGAGCGTCTCTTTGTCTGGAAACACCATATATTTT
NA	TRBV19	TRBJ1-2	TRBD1	CASRTGNYGYTF	TGTGCCAGTAGGACAGGGAACTATGGCTACACCTTC
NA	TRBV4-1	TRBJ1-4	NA	CASSLRGTNEKLFF	TGCGCCAGCAGCCTCAGGGGAACTAATGAAAAACTGTTTTTT
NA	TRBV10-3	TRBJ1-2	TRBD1	CAISEGRDRAGNYGYTF	TGTGCCATCAGTGAGGGTCGGGACAGAGCTGGGAACTATGGCTACACCTTC
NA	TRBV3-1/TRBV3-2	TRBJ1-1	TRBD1	CASSPTQTGPTEAFF	TGTGCCAGCAGCCCCACCCAGACAGGGCCCACTGAAGCTTTCTTT
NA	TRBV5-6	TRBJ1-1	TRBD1	CASSLIWGQDTVNTEAFF	TGTGCCAGCAGCTTGATTTGGGGACAGGATACGGTGAACACTGAAGCTTTCTTT
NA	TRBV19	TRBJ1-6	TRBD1	CASSITGGNSPLHF	TGTGCCAGTAGTATCACAGGGGGGAATTCACCCCTCCACTTT
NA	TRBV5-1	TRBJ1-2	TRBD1	CASSLHNTGGAYYGYTF	TGCGCCAGCAGCTTGCATAATACAGGGGGCGCCTACTATGGCTACACCTTC
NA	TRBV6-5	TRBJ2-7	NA	CASMDSNKRYEQYF	TGTGCCAGCATGGACAGTAATAAGCGATACGAGCAGTACTTC
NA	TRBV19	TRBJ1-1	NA	CASSIVADTEAFF	TGTGCCAGTAGTATCGTTGCGGACACTGAAGCTTTCTTT
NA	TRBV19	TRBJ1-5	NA	CASSVRRGLSNQPQHF	TGTGCCAGTAGTGTCCGCAGGGGCCTTAGCAATCAGCCCCAGCATTTT